One sample yielded the 21 T cell receptor beta chains listed below, sequenced in a study of blood T cell repertoires in COVID-19. The repertoire was sequenced with immunoSEQ multiplex PCR; TCRdb's copy has only in-frame clones and lacks some. The data hold about 67,000 clones, with more than 70% observed a single time. The sequencing input was peripheral blood. The source is a woman aged 55 to 70 with acute or convalescent COVID-19.

The chain has TRBV4-3 and TRBJ2-1; D is undetermined. The CDR3 has 13 residues. Trimming shortened V by 1 base and J by 5 bases, and 6 bases separated the two germline ends. The V gene's germline CDR1 is LGHNA and CDR2 YSLEER. In DNA, the CDR3 is TGCGCCAGCAGCCAAGTGGAGAACAATGAGCAGTTCTTC. This gives the protein CASSQVENNEQFF.

This chain connects TRBV24-1 to TRBJ1-1, with no clear D. Per the germline V gene, CDR1 is KGHDR and CDR2 is SFDVKD. The V end was cut by 2 bases, the J end by 0 bases, with 3 bases between. This CDR3 is built from 13 residues. CDR3 coding DNA: TGTGCCACCAGTGATTCCATGAACACTGAAGCTTTCTTT. Translated, it gives CATSDSMNTEAFF.

This rearrangement joins TRBV19 to TRBJ2-7; D is perhaps TRBD1 (5 bases). Germline V gene sequence: CDR1 LNHDA, CDR2 SQIVND (reference sequence). The CDR3 extends over 15 amino acids. V lost 6 bases to trimming and J lost 4 bases, with 19 bases between them. CDR3 loop: CASSPEAYRLYEQYF. Written as DNA, the CDR3 is TGTGCCAGTAGCCCCGAAGCCTACAGGCTTTACGAGCAGTACTTC.

The gene calls are TRBV24-1 and TRBJ2-5, with 7 bases matching TRBD1. V dropped 4 bases and J dropped 4; count of bases not matched to a gene: 8. The CDR3 consists of 15 residues. Germline V lookup: CDR1 KGHDR, CDR2 SFDVKD. DNA for the CDR3: TGTGCCACCAGTGACTTCACAGGGGCGGGAGAGACCCAGTACTTC. Encoded protein: CATSDFTGAGETQYF.

The chain carries TRBV9 and TRBJ1-1; TRBD1 agrees at 9 bases. Germline lookup yields CDR1 SGDLS and CDR2 YYNGEE. The CDR3 sequence is 13 residues long. With 3 bases clipped from V and 8 bases from J, the junction kept 5 bases outside the gene matches. The CDR3 nucleotides read TGTGCCAGCAGCGAGGGGGACAGGGTAGAAGCTTTCTTT. Amino acids: CASSEGDRVEAFF.

This clone has just a few counts. V usage is TRBV19 and J usage is TRBJ2-2; TRBD2 aligns across 7 bases. The CDR3 runs to 15 residues. V lost 3 bases, J lost 7 bases, and 8 bases stayed unmatched. Per germline, CDR1 LNHDA and CDR2 SQIVND (reference sequence). The CDR3 spells CASSILAGEGGELFF. The CDR3 DNA reads TGTGCCAGTAGTATTCTGGCGGGGGAGGGCGGGGAGCTGTTTTTT.

The CDR3 bases are TGTGCCAGCAGTTCCGCCGGGACAGCCTCCTACGAGCAGTACTTC. Amino acids: CASSSAGTASYEQYF. This sequence joins TRBV7-3 and TRBJ2-7; 7 positions agree with TRBD1. Germline values: CDR1 SGHTA, CDR2 FQGTGA. Losses at the gene ends were 6 bases for V and 0 bases for J; bases not matched to a gene: 8. The CDR3 spans 15 residues.

The V gene is TRBV9, the J gene TRBJ2-7, with 7 nucleotides matching TRBD2. This CDR3 has 13 amino acids. Germline V gives CDR1 SGDLS, CDR2 YYNGEE. With V trimmed by 3 bases and J by 4 bases, 4 bases remained unmatched. The CDR3 sequence is CASSARAGYEQYF. DNA of the CDR3: TGTGCCAGCAGCGCAAGAGCGGGGTACGAGCAGTACTTC.

The CDR3, as DNA: TGTGCCACCAGCAGAGATAAACCGGGAGAAGCTTTCTTT. It yields the protein CATSRDKPGEAFF. The rearrangement links TRBV15 to TRBJ1-1; no clear D. This CDR3 has 13 residues. Germline CDR1 LNHNV, CDR2 YYDKDF (reference sequence). V gave up 0 bases and J gave up 8 bases, with 10 bases separating them.

This clone was counted once. The V and J genes are TRBV7-9 and TRBJ2-1; 12 positions match TRBD2. V was clipped by 8 bases and J by 2 bases; unmatched bases: 7. In germline, CDR1 is SEHNR, CDR2 FQNEAQ (reference sequence). This CDR3 spans 16 amino acids. CDR3 residues: CASRFPSGGAYNEQFF. For the CDR3, the DNA is TGTGCCAGCCGGTTTCCTAGCGGGGGGGCCTACAATGAGCAGTTCTTC.

This rearrangement joins TRBV3-1 (or the pseudogene TRBV3-2) to TRBJ2-7; D may be TRBD1 (6 bases). This CDR3 region has 14 residues. The germline CDR1 and CDR2 sequences are LGHDT and YNNKEL (reference sequence). V was shortened by 4 bases and J by 0 bases, with 10 bases between the two germline ends. The CDR3 coding sequence is TGTGCCAGCAGCCTCACAGGGTACTCCTACGAGCAGTACTTC. Amino acids: CASSLTGYSYEQYF.

The V gene is TRBV19, the J gene TRBJ1-1; D gene unclear. Germline V gene data show CDR1 as LNHDA and CDR2 as SQIVND (reference sequence). This CDR3 region has 14 residues. Between the trimmed V and J ends, which lost 0 bases and 4 bases, there was a span of 9 bases. Written as DNA, the CDR3 is TGTGCCAGTAGTATAGATCTAGAGCCCACTGAAGCTTTCTTT. This codes for CASSIDLEPTEAFF.

The rearrangement joins TRBV5-4 to TRBJ2-7; TRBD1 matches 8 bases. V was pared by 4 bases and J by 0 bases, with 6 bases of the junction left unmatched. CDR1 is SGHNT and CDR2 is YYREEE in the germline V gene (reference sequence). The CDR3 is 15 amino acids. CDR3 sequence reads: CASSRDRPSSYEQYF. In DNA, the CDR3 is TGTGCCAGCAGCCGGGACAGGCCGAGCTCCTACGAGCAGTACTTC.

This chain links TRBV11-2 with TRBJ2-5, with TRBD2 as a possible D gene (5 bases). Germline values: CDR1 SGHAT, CDR2 FQNNGV. The CDR3 runs 13 residues. The V gene lost 4 bases and the J gene lost 4 bases, with 10 bases spanning the gap. CDR3 in amino acids: CASSSYRGETQYF. The DNA for the CDR3 is TGTGCCAGCAGCTCGTATCGGGGAGAGACCCAGTACTTC.

The chain combines TRBV2 with TRBJ1-6; the match to TRBD1 covers 7 bases. The V gene end was trimmed by 6 bases and the J gene end by 7 bases; junction bases not matched to a gene: 6. The germline CDR1 and CDR2 sequences are SNHLY and FYNNEI. The CDR3 length is 14 residues. The CDR3 region is CASSADRPNSPLHF. CDR3 nucleotide sequence: TGTGCCAGCAGCGCGGACAGGCCAAATTCACCCCTCCACTTT.

The V and J genes are TRBV10-2 and TRBJ2-7, with D possibly being TRBD2 (6 bases). CDR1 and CDR2 from the germline V gene are WSHSY and SAAADI. V lost 9 bases and J lost 0, with 18 bases in between. The CDR3 is made up of 15 amino acids. The chain's CDR3 is CASEKGRGDSYEQYF. CDR3 nucleotide sequence: TGCGCCAGTGAGAAGGGGCGGGGAGACTCCTACGAGCAGTACTTC.

This clone was detected only once. This rearrangement joins TRBV7-9 to TRBJ1-2; perhaps TRBD1 as D (5 bases). V lost 4 bases to trimming and J lost 4 bases, with 10 bases between them. This CDR3 has 13 amino acids. Germline V gene sequence: CDR1 SEHNR, CDR2 FQNEAQ (reference sequence). CDR3 sequence: CASSSGRGYGYTF. CDR3 DNA: TGTGCCAGCAGCTCAGGGAGGGGCTATGGCTACACCTTC. The full variable domain, its missing parts supplied by reference TRBV7-9 and TRBJ1-2, is DTGVSQNPRHKITKRGQNVTFRCDPISEHNRLYWYRQTLGQGPEFLTYFQNEAQLEKSRLLSDRFSAERPKGSFSTLEIQRTEQGDSAMYLCASSSGRGYGYTFGSGTRLTVV.

The chain carries TRBV5-4 and TRBJ2-3; D is perhaps TRBD1 (5 bases). V was clipped by 4 bases and J by 1 base, with 10 bases between them. Germline V gene data show CDR1 as SGHNT and CDR2 as YYREEE (reference sequence). This CDR3 region has 14 residues. The CDR3 coding sequence is TGTGCCAGCAGCCCTTCGACAGGCACAGATACGCAGTATTTT. This gives the protein CASSPSTGTDTQYF.

This clone was observed a single time. V is TRBV7-2 and J is TRBJ1-6, with a possible D match to TRBD1 (5 bases). The V gene's germline CDR1 is SGHTA and CDR2 FQGNSA. This CDR3 has 14 residues. Trimming left V 3 bases short and J 8 bases short, with 11 bases between. As DNA, the CDR3 is TGTGCCAGCAGCTTCCAGGGCATGGATTCACCCCTCCACTTT. Amino acids: CASSFQGMDSPLHF.

In the case of this clone: Sequence at one end of the junction differs from germline and may be a read error. The CDR3 loop reads CASSRGLGELNEQFF. The CDR3 nucleotides read TGTGCTAGCAGCCGGGGACTAGGGGAACTCAATGAGCAGTTCTTC. This rearrangement joins TRBV7-7 to TRBJ2-1; 8 bases agree with TRBD2. The CDR3 contains 15 residues. Per germline, CDR1 SSHAT and CDR2 FNYEAQ (reference sequence). The variable domain in full, completed from reference TRBV7-7 and TRBJ2-1, reads GAGVSQSPRYKVTKRGQDVTLRCDPISSHATLYWYQQALGQGPEFLTYFNYEAQPDKSGLPSDRFSAERPEGSISTLTIQRTEQRDSAMYRCASSRGLGELNEQFFGPGTRLTVL.

This rearrangement joins TRBV11-3 to TRBJ2-3; 10 positions match TRBD2. CDR1 is SGHNT and CDR2 is YENEEA in the germline V gene. V lost 3 bases, J lost 4 bases, and 4 bases stayed unmatched. The CDR3 totals 15 residues. The CDR3 DNA follows: TGTGCCAGCAGCTTTAGCGGGGGGCGCGCAGATACGCAGTATTTT. Its translation: CASSFSGGRADTQYF.